The next 14 T cell receptor beta chains were all read from a single sample in a study of PD-1 blockade in classical Hodgkin lymphoma. Sequencing used immunoSEQ multiplex PCR; TCRdb keeps in-frame clones, though not all of them. This table has around 65,000 clones, about nine tenths appearing once. Every one of the patients relapsed after autologous stem cell transplantation (brentuximab vedotin exposure was variable). This sample comprised peripheral blood mononuclear cells (PBMCs), obtained at baseline. Receptors originate from a human donor with classical Hodgkin lymphoma.

This clone occurred once. V usage is TRBV9 and J usage is TRBJ1-1, with TRBD1 as a possible D gene (5 bases). The V gene's germline CDR1 is SGDLS and CDR2 YYNGEE. V was trimmed by 0 bases and J by 1 base, leaving 7 bases between them. The CDR3 has 14 residues. This CDR3 reads CASSVGTGNTEAFF. In DNA form, the CDR3 reads TGTGCCAGCAGCGTAGGAACAGGGAACACTGAAGCTTTCTTT.

The rearrangement uses TRBV19 and TRBJ2-7, with D maybe TRBD1 (5 bases). The germline CDR1 and CDR2 sequences are LNHDA and SQIVND (reference sequence). V was pared by 3 bases and J by 3 bases, with 15 bases between. The CDR3 is 15 amino acids. This CDR3 is CASSMTETDIYEQYF. The CDR3 nucleotides are TGTGCCAGTAGTATGACGGAGACAGACATCTACGAGCAGTACTTC.

This chain joins TRBV7-2 and TRBJ1-1; no clear D gene. V was pared by 3 bases and J by 7 bases, with 6 bases between. From germline, CDR1 is SGHTA and CDR2 FQGNSA. This CDR3 has 11 amino acids. As DNA, the CDR3 is TGTGCCAGCAGCTTTACGAATGAAGCTTTCTTT. It is translated as CASSFTNEAFF.

In this sample, this clone turned up a few times. The rearrangement uses TRBV30 and TRBJ2-1; 7 bases are shared with TRBD1. V lost 3 bases and J lost 4; bases outside the gene matches: 9. The CDR3 contains 15 residues. The germline gives CDR1 GTSNPN, CDR2 SVGIG (reference sequence). CDR3 in amino acids: CAWRALQGVYNEQFF. As DNA, the CDR3 is TGTGCCTGGAGAGCCCTCCAGGGGGTTTACAATGAGCAGTTCTTC.

This sequence joins TRBV7-9 and TRBJ2-5, with D perhaps TRBD1 (5 bases). Germline lookup yields CDR1 SEHNR and CDR2 FQNEAQ (reference sequence). The CDR3 covers 14 residues. With 1 base removed from V and 1 base from J, the gap between germline ends came to 7 bases. The CDR3 is CASSLGQPQETQYF. CDR3 DNA: TGTGCCAGCAGCTTAGGACAGCCCCAAGAGACCCAGTACTTC.

V and J are TRBV7-2 and TRBJ2-3; D is unresolved. CDR3 size: 14 residues. V dropped 2 bases and J dropped 0 bases, with 6 bases sitting between them. CDR1 is SGHTA and CDR2 is FQGNSA in the germline V gene. For the CDR3, the DNA is TGTGCCAGCAGCTTACAACACAGCACAGATACGCAGTATTTT. Translated, it gives CASSLQHSTDTQYF.

The rearrangement links TRBV2 to TRBJ1-5, with D uncertain. With 0 bases removed from V and 4 bases from J, the gap between germline ends came to 7 bases. Germline assignment: CDR1 SNHLY and CDR2 FYNNEI. CDR3 size: 14 residues. This chain's CDR3 is CASSEALGNQPQHF. The CDR3 region has the DNA TGTGCCAGCAGTGAAGCGCTGGGAAATCAGCCCCAGCATTTT.

This sequence joins TRBV21-1 and TRBJ1-5; TRBD1, as called in the table, went unchecked against the DNA. TRBV21-1 is deemed a pseudogene. The CDR3 has 15 amino acids. Written as DNA, the CDR3 is TGTGCCAGCAGCAAGGACAGGGGGCGAGGTCAGCCCCAGCATTTT. Protein: CASSKDRGRGQPQHF.

In DNA form, the CDR3 reads TGTGCCAGTTCGAGCGGCGGGGGGAATAGAGATACGCAGTATTTT. It codes for CASSSGGGNRDTQYF. The rearrangement uses TRBV28 and TRBJ2-3, with 8 nucleotides matching TRBD2. With V trimmed by 9 bases and J by 5 bases, 13 bases remained unmatched. Germline V CDR1 and CDR2: MDHEN, SYDVKM. The CDR3 covers 15 residues.

There are a few counts of this clone. The gene calls are TRBV2 and TRBJ2-7, with D perhaps TRBD1 or TRBD2 (5 bases each). The CDR3 consists of 12 residues. Trimming pared 7 bases from V and 2 bases from J, leaving 9 bases between. Per the germline V gene, CDR1 is SNHLY and CDR2 is FYNNEI. In DNA, the CDR3 is TGTGCCAGCAAGGTGGGGGCCTACGAGCAGTACTTC. Residues: CASKVGAYEQYF.

This chain uses TRBV6-5 with TRBJ1-1; 7 nucleotides line up with TRBD1. The germline CDR1 and CDR2 sequences are MNHEY and SVGAGI. CDR3 length: 13 amino acids. With 6 bases clipped from V and 5 bases from J, the junction kept 6 bases outside the gene matches. The CDR3, as DNA: TGTGCCAGCAGCTCCGACAGGGAGACTGAAGCTTTCTTT. Translated: CASSSDRETEAFF.

The rearrangement uses TRBV9 and TRBJ1-6; TRBD1 matches 8 bases. With V trimmed by 1 base and J by 9 bases, 3 bases remained unmatched. Germline V lookup: CDR1 SGDLS, CDR2 YYNGEE. The CDR3 sequence is 14 residues long. The CDR3 reads CASSVSDRVSPLHF. The CDR3 bases are TGTGCCAGCAGCGTATCGGACAGGGTTTCACCCCTCCACTTT.

In DNA form, the CDR3 reads TGTGCCAGCAGTGTCCGGGGCGATGGCTACACCTTC. Amino acids: CASSVRGDGYTF. The rearrangement uses TRBV6-5 and TRBJ1-2; D is possibly TRBD1 (5 bases). V lost 5 bases and J lost 6, with 10 bases in between. In germline, CDR1 is MNHEY, CDR2 SVGAGI. This CDR3 region has 12 residues.

The chain employs TRBV19 and TRBJ2-7; D might be TRBD1 or TRBD2, each matching 6 bases. Trimming removed 3 bases at V and 0 bases at J, with 18 bases between. This CDR3 is 17 amino acids long. Germline V gene lookup returns CDR1 LNHDA and CDR2 SQIVND (reference sequence). DNA for the CDR3: TGTGCCAGTAGTATCATTGCCGGGGGCCCAATCTCCTACGAGCAGTACTTC. Translating it yields CASSIIAGGPISYEQYF.